The entry below gives a single TCR beta chain sequence along with its context. This record belongs to a study of blood T cell repertoires in COVID-19. This table comes from immunoSEQ multiplex PCR, and its TCRdb copy is limited to in-frame clones, with some not included. The table lists 300,000 to 350,000 clones, 90% of them singletons, with around 0.93% in the top ten. After removal of 0 bases from V and 4 bases from J, the junction contained 9 bases not matched to a gene. Germline CDR1 reads SGHAT; CDR2 reads FQNNGV. CDR3 length: 17 residues. Seattle cases were enrolled at active infection and followed longitudinally.

The rearrangement links TRBV11-2 to TRBJ2-3, with 8 bases fitting TRBD2. Sequenced material: peripheral blood. This TCR came from a woman between 40 and 50 years old with COVID-19, enrolled during active disease. The CDR3 loop reads CASSLDLWAGGADTQYF. The CDR3 region has the DNA TGTGCCAGCAGCTTAGATCTATGGGCGGGGGGAGCAGATACGCAGTATTTT.